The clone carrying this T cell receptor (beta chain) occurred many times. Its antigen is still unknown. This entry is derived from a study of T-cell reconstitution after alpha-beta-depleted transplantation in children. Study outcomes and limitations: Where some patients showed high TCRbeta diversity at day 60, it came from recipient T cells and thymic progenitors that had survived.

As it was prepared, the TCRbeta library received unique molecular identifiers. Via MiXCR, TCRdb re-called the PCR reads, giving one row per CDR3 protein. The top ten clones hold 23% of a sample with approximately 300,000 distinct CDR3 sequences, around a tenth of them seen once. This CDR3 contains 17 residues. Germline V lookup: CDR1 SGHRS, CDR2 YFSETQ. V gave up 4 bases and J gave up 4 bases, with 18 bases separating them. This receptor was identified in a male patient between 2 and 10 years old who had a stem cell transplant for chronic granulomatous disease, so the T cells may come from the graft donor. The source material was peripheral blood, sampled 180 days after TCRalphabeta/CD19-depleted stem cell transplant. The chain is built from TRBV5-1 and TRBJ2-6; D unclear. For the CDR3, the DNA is TGCGCCAGCAGCCAAATTGTCCGGGTGAACGGGGCCAACGTCCTGACTTTC. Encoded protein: CASSQIVRVNGANVLTF.